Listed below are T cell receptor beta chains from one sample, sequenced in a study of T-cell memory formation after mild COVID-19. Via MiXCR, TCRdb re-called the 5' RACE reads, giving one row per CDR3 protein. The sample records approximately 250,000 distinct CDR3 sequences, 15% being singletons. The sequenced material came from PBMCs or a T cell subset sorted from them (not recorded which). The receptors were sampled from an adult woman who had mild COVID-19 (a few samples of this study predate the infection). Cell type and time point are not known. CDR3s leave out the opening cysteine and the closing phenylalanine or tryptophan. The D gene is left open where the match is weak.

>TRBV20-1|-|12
SATKGGMNTEAF
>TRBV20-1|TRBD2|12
SVMKREGRYEQY
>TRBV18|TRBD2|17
ASSRTSGARSTGANVLT
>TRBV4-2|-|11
ASSHKGVNEQY
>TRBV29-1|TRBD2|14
SVDKRLAGGYNEQF
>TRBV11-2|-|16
ASKTTKGRALINEKLF
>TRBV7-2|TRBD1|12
ASSWRQGATEAF
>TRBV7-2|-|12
ASSLDPGLYGYT
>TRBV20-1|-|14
SARGSGVGQNGELF
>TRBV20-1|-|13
SARDWRASGNTIY
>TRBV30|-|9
ACRGPTEAF
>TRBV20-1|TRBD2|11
SAPSGAYNEQF
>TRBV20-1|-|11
SARGQRGNTIY
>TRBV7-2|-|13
ASSLSSVQTYEQY
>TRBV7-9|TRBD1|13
ASSLPGQGAHGYT
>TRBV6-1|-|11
ASREQGMETQY
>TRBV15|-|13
ATSRDVGGSGELF
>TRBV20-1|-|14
SARDRGSYRGNEQF
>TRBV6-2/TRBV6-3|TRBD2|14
ASSFPGTSGYNEQF
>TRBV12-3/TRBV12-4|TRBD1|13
ASSSSGTENHPQH
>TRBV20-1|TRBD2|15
SARALGRGLADNEQF
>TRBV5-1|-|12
ASSLEAGSWTYT
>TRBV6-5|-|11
ASSYTEGYGYT
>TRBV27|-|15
ASSSPYRVPPYNEQF
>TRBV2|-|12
ASRDKLRNNEQF
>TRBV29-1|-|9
SVRLNTEAF
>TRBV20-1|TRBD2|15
SARTSGRVANTGELF
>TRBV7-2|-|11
ASSLAVVNEQF
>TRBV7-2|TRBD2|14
ASSFEVGRARNEQF
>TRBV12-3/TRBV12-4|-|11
ASKVATRGAQY
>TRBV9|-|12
ASSSKAGSFGYT
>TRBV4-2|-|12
ASSQEPHGDTQY
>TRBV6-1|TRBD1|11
ASKPGQGAGYT
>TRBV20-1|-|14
SAERWVDRGNQPQH
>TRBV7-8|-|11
ASSPGWSYEQY
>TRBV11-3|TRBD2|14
ASSPGLAGELDTQY
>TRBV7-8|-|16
ASSWARSPDLSGNTIY
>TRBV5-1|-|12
ASSLAGTRETQY
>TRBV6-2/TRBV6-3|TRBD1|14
ASSFGQAYSNQPQH
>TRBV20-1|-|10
SARVFGDTQY
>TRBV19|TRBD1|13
ASSAGRDREETQY
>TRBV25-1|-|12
ASMGRTVVGELF
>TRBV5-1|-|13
ASSLSLLLAGELF